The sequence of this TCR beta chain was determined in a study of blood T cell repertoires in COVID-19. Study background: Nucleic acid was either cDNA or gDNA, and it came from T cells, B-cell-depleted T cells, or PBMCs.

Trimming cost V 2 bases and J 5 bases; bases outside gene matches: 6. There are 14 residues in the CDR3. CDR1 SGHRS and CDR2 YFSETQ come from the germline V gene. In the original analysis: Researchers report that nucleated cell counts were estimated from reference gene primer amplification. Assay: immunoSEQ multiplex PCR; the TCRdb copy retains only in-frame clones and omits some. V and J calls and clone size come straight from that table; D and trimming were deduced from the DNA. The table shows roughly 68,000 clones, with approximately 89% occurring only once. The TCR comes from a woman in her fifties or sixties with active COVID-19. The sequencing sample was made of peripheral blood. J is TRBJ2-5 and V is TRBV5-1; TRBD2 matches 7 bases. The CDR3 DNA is TGCGCCAGCAGCTTCTGGGGGGGTGCGGAGACCCAGTACTTC. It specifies CASSFWGGAETQYF.